Listed below are T cell receptor beta chains from one sample, sequenced in a study of cytomegalovirus exposure and HLA in healthy donors. Profiling relied on immunoSEQ multiplex PCR, and the TCRdb table lists in-frame clones only, not all of them. The sample lists under 95,000 clones, around 80% occurring once. Sequencing was carried out using PBMCs. Receptors originate from a man aged 40-50 years in good health and CMV-seronegative. Each CDR3 is given with its conserved first and last residue. The D gene is left open where the match is weak. Expanded clones get a size class; other rows say once, few or many, or leave the size out.

d_call cdr3_length j_call v_call clone_size cdr3_aa cdr3_nt
TRBD2 17 TRBJ2-7 TRBV4-2 few CASSQGLAGNPSYEQYF TGTGCCAGCAGCCAAGGACTAGCGGGCAATCCTTCCTACGAGCAGTACTTC
. 14 TRBJ1-1 TRBV19 few CASSRQSVSTEAFF TGTGCCAGTAGTAGACAGTCGGTGAGCACTGAAGCTTTCTTT
TRBD2 14 TRBJ2-7 TRBV10-3 few CAIKTGTSDYEQYF TGTGCCATCAAAACCGGGACTAGCGATTACGAGCAGTACTTC
. 13 TRBJ1-2 TRBV5-4 . CASSLTQNYGYTF TGTGCCAGCAGCTTAACACAAAACTATGGCTACACCTTC
TRBD1 15 TRBJ1-2 TRBV7-9 . CASSFHGQGALGYTF TGTGCCAGCAGCTTCCACGGACAGGGGGCCTTGGGCTACACCTTC
. 13 TRBJ2-5 TRBV19 . CASSMAVRETQYF TGTGCCAGTAGTATGGCCGTTCGAGAGACCCAGTACTTC
TRBD1 13 TRBJ1-4 TRBV15 . CATSARGPEKLFF TGTGCCACCAGCGCCAGGGGGCCTGAAAAACTGTTTTTT
TRBD2 16 TRBJ2-7 TRBV7-2 once CASSLEFGLAVHEQYF TGTGCCAGCAGCTTAGAATTCGGACTAGCGGTCCACGAGCAGTACTTC
. 15 TRBJ2-6 TRBV28 few CASRRTGTGANVLTF TGTGCCAGCAGACGAACTGGTACTGGGGCCAACGTCCTGACTTTC
TRBD1 14 TRBJ1-1 TRBV2 . CASRDRVENTEAFF TGTGCCAGCAGAGACAGGGTTGAGAACACTGAAGCTTTCTTT
TRBD2 16 TRBJ2-3 TRBV19 once CASSMYLAGAWDTQYF TGTGCCAGTAGTATGTATCTAGCGGGAGCATGGGATACGCAGTATTTT
. 16 TRBJ2-7 TRBV9 . CASSVVLGRPGYEQYF TGTGCCAGCAGCGTAGTGTTGGGGCGCCCAGGCTACGAGCAGTACTTC
TRBD2 16 TRBJ2-7 TRBV28 . CASSLPRGGLGYEQYF TGTGCCAGCAGTTTGCCACGGGGGGGCCTAGGCTACGAGCAGTACTTC
TRBD2 15 TRBJ2-1 TRBV28 . CASSSVAGGYNEQFF TGTGCCAGCAGTTCCGTAGCGGGAGGGTACAATGAGCAGTTCTTC
TRBD1 13 TRBJ2-5 TRBV6-4 few CASSVSGGETQYF TGTGCCAGCAGTGTTTCAGGGGGAGAGACCCAGTACTTC
TRBD1 15 TRBJ1-2 TRBV19 . CASSIAGTGGYGYTF TGTGCCAGTAGTATAGCCGGGACAGGGGGCTATGGCTACACCTTC
TRBD1 15 TRBJ2-7 TRBV28 . CASSFEAGGVYEQYF TGTGCCAGCAGTTTCGAGGCAGGGGGCGTCTACGAGCAGTACTTC
. 13 TRBJ1-5 TRBV5-6 few CASSRDTKQPQHF TGTGCCAGCAGCCGCGATACGAAACAGCCCCAGCATTTT
TRBD2 17 TRBJ2-1 TRBV28 once CASSLGGGGRSYNEQFF TGTGCCAGCAGTTTGGGGGGCGGCGGGAGGTCCTACAATGAGCAGTTCTTC
TRBD1 16 TRBJ2-2 TRBV9 . CASSPPGQGPTGELFF TGTGCCAGCAGCCCACCGGGACAGGGGCCCACCGGGGAGCTGTTTTTT
. 14 TRBJ2-2 TRBV6-5 . CASSYDRDTGELFF TGTGCCAGCAGTTACGATCGGGACACCGGGGAGCTGTTTTTT
. 14 TRBJ2-5 TRBV11-2 once CASSPIRVQETQYF TGTGCCAGCAGCCCCATACGAGTCCAAGAGACCCAGTACTTC
TRBD1 14 TRBJ2-5 TRBV7-9 . CATPRGTVQETQYF TGTGCCACCCCCCGTGGGACAGTCCAAGAGACCCAGTACTTC
. 14 TRBJ1-6 TRBV28 . CASSGGTSYSPLHF TGTGCCAGCAGTGGTGGGACAAGCTATTCACCCCTCCACTTT
TRBD1 15 TRBJ1-1 TRBV23-1 . CASSQTTGMNTEAFF TGCGCCAGCAGTCAAACGACAGGGATGAACACTGAAGCTTTCTTT
TRBD2 14 TRBJ2-1 TRBV10-3 . CAVLAGSSYNEQFF TGTGCCGTCCTAGCGGGGAGCTCCTACAATGAGCAGTTCTTC
. 12 TRBJ2-5 TRBV5-1 . CASSLDRETQYF TGCGCCAGCAGCTTGGACAGGGAGACCCAGTACTTC
TRBD2 20 TRBJ2-7 TRBV18 . CASSPPQGGTSGALSYEQYF TGTGCCAGCTCACCACCACAGGGAGGGACTAGCGGGGCGCTGTCCTACGAGCAGTACTTC
TRBD2 17 TRBJ2-1 TRBV4-1 few CASSPASGGLAYNEQFF TGCGCCAGCAGCCCGGCTAGCGGGGGGCTGGCCTACAATGAGCAGTTCTTC
. 14 TRBJ1-5 TRBV5-6 . CASSLVGGVEPQHF TGTGCCAGCAGCTTGGTGGGGGGTGTGGAGCCCCAGCATTTT
TRBD1 16 TRBJ2-5 TRBV5-4 . CASSPLTGGNQETQYF TGTGCCAGCAGCCCGTTGACAGGGGGAAATCAAGAGACCCAGTACTTC
. 13 TRBJ2-5 TRBV2 . CASSKEGWETQYF TGTGCCAGCAGTAAGGAGGGTTGGGAGACCCAGTACTTC
TRBD2 16 TRBJ2-1 TRBV5-6 . CASSLRLAGSYNEQFF TGTGCCAGCAGCTTGAGACTAGCGGGATCCTACAATGAGCAGTTCTTC
. 16 TRBJ2-7 TRBV28 . CASSLRTRARTHEQYF TGTGCCAGCAGTTTAAGGACGCGGGCCCGAACGCACGAGCAGTACTTC
TRBD1 18 TRBJ2-2 TRBV28 . CASSLLLTGFGNTGELFF TGTGCCAGCAGTTTATTGTTGACAGGGTTTGGGAACACCGGGGAGCTGTTTTTT
. 15 TRBJ2-7 TRBV5-1 . CASSTAWDSDYEQYF TGCGCCAGCAGCACGGCCTGGGACTCCGACTACGAGCAGTACTTC
TRBD2 16 TRBJ2-1 TRBV13 . CASSPTRLAGYNEQFF TGTGCCAGCAGCCCGACGAGACTAGCGGGGTACAATGAGCAGTTCTTC
. 16 TRBJ1-2 TRBV7-9 . CASSLLMIGGAEGYTF TGTGCCAGCAGCTTATTGATGATTGGGGGGGCTGAGGGCTACACCTTC
. 13 TRBJ2-3 TRBV29-1 . CSAGGTAKDTQYF TGCAGCGCCGGCGGGACAGCTAAAGATACGCAGTATTTT
. 13 TRBJ1-1 TRBV5-4 . CASSLSGDTEAFF TGTGCCAGCAGCCTAAGTGGTGACACTGAAGCTTTCTTT
TRBD1 14 TRBJ1-2 TRBV7-9 once CASSPSTGETGYTF TGTGCCAGCAGCCCCTCAACAGGGGAAACTGGCTACACCTTC
TRBD1 16 TRBJ2-7 TRBV7-7 . CASSLGPGQGHDEQYF TGTGCTAGCAGCTTAGGCCCGGGACAGGGTCACGACGAGCAGTACTTC
TRBD1 17 TRBJ2-2 TRBV7-6 . CASSLGRGPTGTGELFF TGTGCCAGCAGCTTAGGAAGGGGGCCCACTGGCACCGGGGAGCTGTTTTTT
. 14 TRBJ2-7 TRBV5-1 . CASSLAPGLYEQYF TGCGCCAGCAGCTTGGCACCAGGGCTCTACGAGCAGTACTTC
. 12 TRBJ1-2 TRBV2 . CASEEENYGYTF TGTGCCAGCGAGGAGGAAAACTATGGCTACACCTTC